This TCR beta chain was recovered during a study of molecular identifiers for immune sequencing clone quantification. This CDR3 spans 15 amino acids. Germline assignment: CDR1 LGHNA and CDR2 YNFKEQ. The germline V and J ends were trimmed by 8 bases and 2 bases, with 16 bases remaining between them. Previously described methods with listed TCR primers produced the bulk TCR libraries. A single record per CDR3 protein comes from TCRdb applying MiXCR to the PCR reads. The sample yields hundreds of thousands of distinct CDR3 sequences, about 20% seen once. In this sample, this clonotype turned up many times. Antigen: not known. Findings and caveats of the study: The share of molecules held by clones above 20 RNA copies was over 97% in effector cells and under 1% in naive cells.

This rearrangement joins TRBV4-2 to TRBJ2-4; possible D gene TRBD1, 5 bases. The sequenced sample consisted of naive CD8+ T cells from blood, with Jurkat cell RNA spiked in. Subset specified: FACS-sorted CD8+CD4-CCR7+CD45RA+ naive T cells. The TCR sequence derives from a human donor in good health. Some libraries in this study had Jurkat cell RNA spiked in. CDR3 nucleotide sequence: TGTGCCAGCGCAGGGTTTTTCGAACCCAAAAACATTCAGTACTTC. Its protein product is CASAGFFEPKNIQYF.